The 23 T cell receptor beta chains below were found in one sample sequenced in a study of cytomegalovirus exposure and HLA in healthy donors. A multiplex PCR was run with 60 Vbeta primers and 13 Jbeta primers. Sequencing used immunoSEQ multiplex PCR; TCRdb keeps in-frame clones, though not all of them. Among around 200,000 clones listed, about 80% were seen once. What was sequenced was PBMCs. The receptors shown here come from a girl aged 10-17 years in good health and CMV-seronegative.

The V gene is TRBV27, the J gene TRBJ2-3, with 7 positions matching TRBD2. Unmatched junction bases numbered 9, after V lost 4 bases and J lost 2 bases. The germline CDR1 and CDR2 sequences are MNHEY and SMNVEV (reference sequence). The CDR3 loop spans 16 amino acids. Written as DNA, the CDR3 is TGTGCCAGCAGTTGGGCCCGGGGGGTATACACAGATACGCAGTATTTT. It is translated as CASSWARGVYTDTQYF.

The V and J genes are TRBV19 and TRBJ1-2, with 8 bases fitting TRBD1. This CDR3 has 13 amino acids. The V gene's germline CDR1 is LNHDA and CDR2 SQIVND (reference sequence). V shed 6 bases, J shed 4 bases, and the junction held 4 bases outside the gene matches. CDR3 amino acids: CASRNTGGYGYTF. In DNA, the CDR3 is TGTGCCAGTAGAAACACAGGGGGCTATGGCTACACCTTC.

V gene TRBV6-1 combines with J gene TRBJ2-7, with D maybe TRBD1 (6 bases). V was pared by 4 bases and J by 4 bases, with 23 bases between. Germline CDR1 reads MNHNS; CDR2 reads SASEGT. The CDR3 is made up of 17 amino acids. CDR3 loop: CASSGVINLGTTYEQYF. For the CDR3, the DNA is TGTGCCAGCAGTGGCGTAATAAACCTCGGGACAACTTACGAGCAGTACTTC.

The chain carries TRBV9 and TRBJ2-1, with TRBD2 matching over 7 bases. The CDR3 length is 16 residues. Germline-derived CDR1 and CDR2 are SGDLS and YYNGEE. After removal of 0 bases from V and 6 bases from J, the junction contained 9 bases not matched to a gene. CDR3 in amino acids: CASSVDGGSSSNEQFF. The DNA of the CDR3 is TGTGCCAGCAGCGTAGATGGCGGGAGCAGTTCCAATGAGCAGTTCTTC. The complete variable domain, with remaining parts taken from reference TRBV9 and TRBJ2-1, reads DSGVTQTPKHLITATGQRVTLRCSPRSGDLSVYWYQQSLDQGLQFLIQYYNGEERAKGNILERFSAQQFPDLHSELNLSSLELGDSALYFCASSVDGGSSSNEQFFGPGTRLTVL.

V gene TRBV14 combines with J gene TRBJ2-7; D not resolved. CDR1 is SGHDN and CDR2 is FVKESK in the germline V gene. CDR3 length equals 12 residues. Trimming left V 2 bases short and J 4 bases short, with 6 bases between. Written as DNA, the CDR3 is TGTGCCAGCAGCCAATTGTCTTACGAGCAGTACTTC. This translates into CASSQLSYEQYF. The full variable domain, its missing parts supplied by reference TRBV14 and TRBJ2-7, is EAGVTQFPSHSVIEKGQTVTLRCDPISGHDNLYWYRRVMGKEIKFLLHFVKESKQDESGMPNNRFLAERTGGTYSTLKVQPAELEDSGVYFCASSQLSYEQYFGPGTRLTVT.

V usage is TRBV7-9 and J usage is TRBJ1-6; D not certain. V lost 1 base and J 7 bases, leaving 5 bases between the germline ends. This CDR3 has 13 residues. CDR1 is SEHNR, CDR2 FQNEAQ, per germline (reference sequence). The CDR3: CASSLVMNSPLHF. The CDR3 bases are TGTGCCAGCAGCTTAGTTATGAATTCACCCCTCCACTTT. Supplemented by reference TRBV7-9 and TRBJ1-6, the full variable domain reads DTGVSQNPRHKITKRGQNVTFRCDPISEHNRLYWYRQTLGQGPEFLTYFQNEAQLEKSRLLSDRFSAERPKGSFSTLEIQRTEQGDSAMYLCASSLVMNSPLHFGNGTRLTVT.

The rearrangement links TRBV30 to TRBJ1-1, with unresolved D. V shed 0 bases and J shed 5 bases, with 13 bases lying between them. CDR1 GTSNPN and CDR2 SVGIG come from the germline V gene (reference sequence). The CDR3 spans 14 residues. CDR3 amino acids: CAWSVGGRGTEAFF. The CDR3 DNA is TGTGCCTGGAGTGTAGGAGGGAGAGGGACTGAAGCTTTCTTT. Full variable domain (missing parts from reference TRBV30 and TRBJ1-1): SQTIHQWPATLVQPVGSPLSLECTVEGTSNPNLYWYRQAAGRGLQLLFYSVGIGQISSEVPQNLSASRPQDRQFILSSKKLLLSDSGFYLCAWSVGGRGTEAFFGQGTRLTVV.

The chain recombines TRBV10-1 with TRBJ2-3, with 10 bases fitting TRBD1. CDR3 length: 16 residues. Trimming removed 3 bases from V and 4 bases from J; junction bases left unmatched: 7. Germline CDR1 WNHNN, CDR2 SYGVQD (reference sequence). CDR3 sequence (DNA): TGCGCCAGCAGTGAACTGGGACAGGGGCTTCCAGATACGCAGTATTTT. It codes for CASSELGQGLPDTQYF.

Written as DNA, the CDR3 is TGTGCCTGGAGCCAGGGGCTTGCTGGAAACACCATATATTTT. Translating it yields CAWSQGLAGNTIYF. The chain carries TRBV30 and TRBJ1-3; perhaps TRBD1 as D (6 bases). CDR3 size: 14 residues. Per germline, CDR1 GTSNPN and CDR2 SVGIG (reference sequence). Between the trimmed V and J ends, which lost 3 bases and 2 bases, there was a span of 11 bases.

This clone was recorded only once. The junction differs from germline at one of its ends, possibly a read error. The chain has TRBV6-1 and TRBJ1-1; tentative D call: TRBD1 (5 bases). The CDR3 loop spans 13 amino acids. The V gene's germline CDR1 is MNHNS and CDR2 SASEGT. The CDR3 sequence is CASSATENTEVFF. CDR3 nucleotides: TGTGCCAGCAGTGCGACAGAGAACACTGAAGTTTTCTTT.

This clone was detected once. The chain couples TRBV15 to TRBJ2-2; D gene ambiguous. In germline, CDR1 is LNHNV, CDR2 YYDKDF (reference sequence). The CDR3 covers 15 residues. The V gene lost 0 bases and the J gene lost 6 bases, with 11 bases spanning the gap. Here the CDR3 DNA reads TGTGCCACCAGCAGAGACAGTTCCGACTCCGGGGAGCTGTTTTTT. It translates to CATSRDSSDSGELFF.

The chain uses TRBV7-9 and TRBJ2-1, with 11 bases fitting TRBD2. Germline V gives CDR1 SEHNR, CDR2 FQNEAQ (reference sequence). J gave up 4 bases and V 5 bases, and 13 bases lay outside the gene matches. The CDR3 contains 18 residues. CDR3 in amino acids: CASSLGLAGGSLYNEQFF. In DNA, the CDR3 is TGTGCCAGCAGCCTGGGGCTAGCGGGAGGTTCCCTATACAATGAGCAGTTCTTC.

The chain combines TRBV5-1 with TRBJ1-1; tentative D call: TRBD1 (6 bases). V lost 1 base and J lost 4, with 8 bases in between. The germline V gene has CDR1 SGHRS and CDR2 YFSETQ. The CDR3 has 13 amino acids. DNA for the CDR3: TGCGCCAGCAGCTTGACAGGGCTCACTGAAGCTTTCTTT. Translating gives CASSLTGLTEAFF.

This chain joins TRBV5-1 and TRBJ2-7; tentatively, D is TRBD1 (5 bases). Deletions cut 0 bases from V and 1 base from J, with 14 bases between. CDR3 length equals 16 residues. The germline gives CDR1 SGHRS, CDR2 YFSETQ. The CDR3 DNA is TGCGCCAGCAGCTTGGAGCTGACAGTGTTTTCCTACGAGCAGTACTTC. This codes for CASSLELTVFSYEQYF.

The chain uses TRBV7-9 and TRBJ1-6, with D maybe TRBD1 (6 bases). CDR1 and CDR2 from the germline V gene are SEHNR and FQNEAQ (reference sequence). The CDR3 spans 15 residues. V was pared by 5 bases and J by 10 bases, with 18 bases between. CDR3 region: CASSQHRGTGSPLHF. The CDR3 region has the DNA TGTGCCAGCAGCCAACACCGGGGAACAGGGTCACCCCTCCACTTT.

The chain has TRBV5-6 and TRBJ2-5; possibly TRBD2 for D (6 bases). Germline loops: CDR1 SGHDT, CDR2 YYEEEE. This CDR3 region has 14 residues. The germline V and J ends were trimmed by 4 bases and 3 bases, with 13 bases remaining between them. The CDR3 nucleotides are TGTGCCAGCAGCGTACTAGCTGGTAAAGAGACCCAGTACTTC. As protein: CASSVLAGKETQYF.

The V gene is TRBV27, the J gene TRBJ1-4, with D possibly matching TRBD1 (6 bases). CDR1 and CDR2 (germline): MNHEY, SMNVEV (reference sequence). This CDR3 has 15 residues. V was shortened by 4 bases and J by 4 bases, with 13 bases between the two germline ends. The CDR3: CASSSDRLGNEKLFF. The CDR3 DNA reads as TGTGCCAGCAGTTCTGACAGGCTGGGTAATGAAAAACTGTTTTTT. The full variable domain, completed using reference TRBV27 and TRBJ1-4, is EAQVTQNPRYLITVTGKKLTVTCSQNMNHEYMSWYRQDPGLGLRQIYYSMNVEVTDKGDVPEGYKVSRKEKRNFPLILESPSPNQTSLYFCASSSDRLGNEKLFFGSGTQLSVL.

This clone has only one observation. The chain links TRBV6-5 to TRBJ1-1; possibly TRBD1 for D (6 bases). The germline gives CDR1 MNHEY, CDR2 SVGAGI. V lost 4 bases to trimming and J lost 1 base, with 13 bases between them. The CDR3 is 15 residues long. The CDR3, as DNA: TGTGCCAGCAGTTCCGACAGGATCAAGAACACTGAAGCTTTCTTT. It encodes CASSSDRIKNTEAFF.

V and J are TRBV19 and TRBJ1-3; 7 nucleotides line up with TRBD1. The trim removed 9 bases at V and 0 bases at J, leaving 5 bases unmatched. Germline CDR1 reads LNHDA; CDR2 reads SQIVND (reference sequence). The CDR3 extends over 14 amino acids. The CDR3 DNA is TGTGCCAGCAGGCGACAGGGCTCTGGAAACACCATATATTTT. Protein: CASRRQGSGNTIYF.

The chain combines TRBV6-5 with TRBJ1-5; D ambiguous. This CDR3 is built from 14 residues. CDR1 is MNHEY, CDR2 SVGAGI, per germline. V lost 0 bases and J lost 5, with 8 bases in between. The DNA for the CDR3 is TGTGCCAGCAGTTACTCGAGGGTGGATCAGCCCCAGCATTTT. Protein: CASSYSRVDQPQHF.

The chain has TRBV6-1 and TRBJ2-7, with D perhaps TRBD1 (6 bases). CDR3 length equals 12 residues. CDR1 is MNHNS and CDR2 is SASEGT in the germline V gene. Trimming left V 8 bases short and J 3 bases short, with 11 bases between. As DNA, the CDR3 is TGTGCCAGCGGGGGCCCTTTCTACGAGCAGTACTTC. This sequence encodes CASGGPFYEQYF.

This clone was picked up a small number of times. The chain has TRBV4-3 and TRBJ2-2; 8 bases are a match to TRBD1. Germline assignment: CDR1 LGHNA and CDR2 YSLEER. CDR3 length equals 15 residues. J gave up 6 bases and V 4 bases, and 7 bases lay outside the gene matches. The CDR3 loop is CASSPGQGISGELFF. The DNA of the CDR3 is TGCGCCAGCAGCCCCGGACAGGGAATCTCCGGGGAGCTGTTTTTT.

V is TRBV5-6 and J is TRBJ1-1; 8 bases match TRBD1. Germline V gene data show CDR1 as SGHDT and CDR2 as YYEEEE. V lost 0 bases, J lost 3 bases, and 7 bases stayed unmatched. This CDR3 is 16 amino acids long. CDR3 bases: TGTGCCAGCAGCTTGGGGTCCAGGGGGCAGGACACTGAAGCTTTCTTT. It is translated as CASSLGSRGQDTEAFF.